The present T cell receptor (beta chain) was sequenced within a study of cytomegalovirus exposure and HLA in healthy donors. Study context: T cells numbering about 200 million yielded 100 million to 120 million unique TCR beta sequences in an earlier analysis. General study results and limits: According to the study, around 180 TCR beta chains were cytomegalovirus-associated. Earlier results showed most TCR beta V segments being productive about 87% or about 30% of the time. Using a false discovery rate of 0.05, a later analysis showed that some 16,000 TCR beta sequences were associated with HLA alleles.

Remarks on this clone: Its antigen is undetermined.

Both 60 Vbeta primers and 13 Jbeta primers went into the PCR. Repertoires were generated with immunoSEQ multiplex PCR, while TCRdb's copy carries only in-frame clones and drops some. The data show 100,000 to 150,000 clones, about three quarters seen once. Germline V gives CDR1 SGDLS, CDR2 YYNGEE. Germline trimming cut 0 bases from V and 9 bases from J; bases unmatched to any gene: 5. The CDR3 extends over 15 amino acids. This sequence joins TRBV9 and TRBJ2-1, with 11 bases aligning to TRBD2. The source of this sequence is an older woman in good health and CMV-seropositive. What was sequenced was PBMCs. CDR3 residues: CASSVGLAGGTEQFF. CDR3 nucleotide sequence: TGTGCCAGCAGCGTAGGCCTAGCGGGAGGCACTGAGCAGTTCTTC.